This T cell receptor beta chain was retrieved from a study of T cell responses to AZD1222 COVID-19 vaccine. Notes on the study in general: Without day 14 samples, only post-peak T cell repertoires were studied. Spike-spanning, vaccine-associated CD4 TCRs were dominant at 160-218 and 743-854. Donors were largely white British and mainly female; clonal diversity was possibly underestimated.

Comment on this clone: Its cognate antigen is unknown.

Some clones are missing from TCRdb's copy, which holds only in-frame ones; the method was immunoSEQ multiplex PCR. This table holds tens of thousands of clones, about 91% found once. The receptor comes from an adult who received the AZD1222 COVID-19 vaccine. The sample was peripheral blood, taken 28 days after the second AZD1222 dose.

CDR3 DNA: TGCGCCAGCAGCCAAGATCCCGAATCCTACGAGCAGTACTTC. Its protein product is CASSQDPESYEQYF. This chain uses TRBV4-3 with TRBJ2-7; D gene ambiguous. CDR3 size: 14 residues. Germline V gene lookup returns CDR1 LGHNA and CDR2 YSLEER. V was clipped by 0 bases and J by 1 base, with 7 bases between them.